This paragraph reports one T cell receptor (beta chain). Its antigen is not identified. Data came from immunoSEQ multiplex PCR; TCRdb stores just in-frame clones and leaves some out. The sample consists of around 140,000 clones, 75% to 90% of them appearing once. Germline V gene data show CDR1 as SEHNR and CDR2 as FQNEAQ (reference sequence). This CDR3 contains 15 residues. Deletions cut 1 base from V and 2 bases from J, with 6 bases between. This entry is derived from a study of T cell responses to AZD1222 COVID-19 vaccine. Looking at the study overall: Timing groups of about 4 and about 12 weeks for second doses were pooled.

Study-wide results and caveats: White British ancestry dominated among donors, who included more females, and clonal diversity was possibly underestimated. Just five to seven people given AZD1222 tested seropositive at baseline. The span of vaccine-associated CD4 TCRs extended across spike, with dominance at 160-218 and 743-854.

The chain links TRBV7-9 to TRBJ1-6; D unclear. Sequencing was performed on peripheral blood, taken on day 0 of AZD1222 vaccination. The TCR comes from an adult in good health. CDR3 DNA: TGTGCCAGCAGCTTAGGGGCAGCCTATAATTCACCCCTCCACTTT. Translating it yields CASSLGAAYNSPLHF. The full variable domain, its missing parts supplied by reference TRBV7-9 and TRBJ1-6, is DTGVSQNPRHKITKRGQNVTFRCDPISEHNRLYWYRQTLGQGPEFLTYFQNEAQLEKSRLLSDRFSAERPKGSFSTLEIQRTEQGDSAMYLCASSLGAAYNSPLHFGNGTRLTVT.